This T cell receptor (beta chain) was identified in a study of blood T cells in healthy people across ages. Notes on the study in general: Calculation of diversity from one million T cells yielded estimates considered to be underestimates.

PCR was performed a second time for roughly 7 to 12 cycles using a sample-barcoded 5' primer and a J-beta primer mix. TCRdb used MiXCR to reprocess the 5' RACE reads, holding one entry per CDR3 protein. The sample lists 800,000 or so distinct CDR3 sequences; roughly 25% were seen once. CDR1 is SGDLS, CDR2 YYNGEE, per germline. The J segment lost 0 bases and the V segment lost 0 bases, leaving 9 bases of the junction unmatched. The CDR3 consists of 20 residues. To note about this clonotype: Its antigen is currently unknown.

Every donor contributed roughly 10 milliliters of peripheral blood by blood draw. Total RNA extracted from each sample amounted to at least 5.5 micrograms. This same sample was also part of a study on T cells of mothers and their children.

This chain uses TRBV9 with TRBJ2-1; 13 bases line up with TRBD2. This clonotype originated in a boy between 10 and 17 years old in good health. Source material: blood. CDR3 sequence: CASSVAPGTSGDPSYNEQFF. The CDR3 nucleotides are TGTGCCAGCAGCGTAGCCCCCGGGACTAGCGGGGACCCCTCCTACAATGAGCAGTTCTTC.